One sample yielded the 20 T cell receptor beta chains listed below, sequenced in a study of T-cell memory formation after mild COVID-19 (dated by TCRdb to the early 2020s). The library was made by 5' RACE. Sequencing was carried out with an Illumina NovaSeq 6000. The public reads were quality trimmed at Q25 with fastp and then assembled into clones with MiXCR by TCRdb, keeping productive beta chains. Each record represents a unique CDR3 protein, reported with the most common genes and DNA among its rows. In all, the sample holds tens of thousands of distinct CDR3 sequences, and about a quarter of those were seen once. The biggest ten clones account for roughly 44% of the sample. The sample consisted of PBMCs or a T cell subset sorted from them (not recorded which). These receptors were collected from a man between 18 and 29 years old who had mild COVID-19 (a few samples of this study predate the infection). The sample titles of this study are shuffled in the database, so cell type and time point are left out; the donor was told from shared clones.

The chain has TRBV12-3 or TRBV12-4 and TRBJ2-5; TRBD2 agrees at 14 bases. The CDR3 is 18 residues long. V lost 6 bases to trimming and J lost 0 bases; unmatched junction nucleotides: 9. The CDR3: CASSSGLAGGTYQETQYF. The CDR3 bases are TGTGCCAGCAGCTCCGGACTAGCGGGGGGTACCTACCAAGAGACCCAGTACTTC.

This clonotype was observed a few times. The chain recombines TRBV4-1 with TRBJ2-4, with 7 bases fitting TRBD1. The CDR3 covers 17 residues. Trimming cost V 1 base and J 3 bases; bases outside gene matches: 9. Germline CDR1 reads MGHRA; CDR2 reads YSYEKL. The CDR3 region is CASSQGPAGGDKNIQYF. The CDR3 coding sequence is TGCGCCAGCAGCCAAGGGCCCGCAGGGGGAGACAAAAACATTCAGTACTTC.

At least ten counts were recorded for this clonotype. The V gene is TRBV20-1, the J gene TRBJ2-3, with 9 bases lining up with TRBD2. The length of the CDR3 is 18 residues. In germline, CDR1 is DFQATT, CDR2 SNEGSKA (reference sequence). V trimming: 0 bases; J trimming: 0 bases; junction bases outside the gene matches: 10. The chain's CDR3 is CSAREITSGGLSTDTQYF. The DNA of the CDR3 is TGCAGTGCTAGAGAAATTACCAGCGGGGGGCTGAGCACAGATACGCAGTATTTT.

The chain has TRBV4-1 and TRBJ2-1; 9 nucleotides agree with TRBD2. Germline V gene sequence: CDR1 MGHRA, CDR2 YSYEKL. With V trimmed by 4 bases and J by 5 bases, 6 bases remained unmatched. This CDR3 is built from 15 residues. CDR3 nucleotide sequence: TGCGCCAGCAGCCGGACTAGCGAGGATAACAATGAGCAGTTCTTC. Residues: CASSRTSEDNNEQFF.

This clonotype has more than one count but fewer than ten. The rearrangement joins TRBV5-5 to TRBJ2-2, with TRBD1 identical over 7 bases. The ends lost 4 bases at V and 2 bases at J; junction bases unmatched: 8. The CDR3 totals 16 residues. Germline CDR1 is SGHKS and CDR2 is YYEKEE (reference sequence). The CDR3 sequence: CASSATGAINTGELFF. In nucleotides, the CDR3 is TGTGCCAGCAGCGCAACAGGGGCAATCAACACCGGGGAGCTGTTTTTT.

This sequence joins TRBV27 and TRBJ2-1; 8 positions match TRBD2. Germline CDR1 reads MNHEY; CDR2 reads SMNVEV (reference sequence). Trimming at V came to 6 bases and at J to 2 bases, leaving 6 bases not matched to a gene. The CDR3 length is 15 residues. CDR3 loop: CASRTGTSPYNEQFF. The CDR3, as DNA: TGTGCCAGCAGAACCGGGACTAGTCCCTACAATGAGCAGTTCTTC.

This clonotype has only a few counts. This sequence joins TRBV4-2 and TRBJ2-1; possible D gene TRBD2, 6 bases. The CDR3 contains 16 residues. V was shortened by 3 bases and J by 0 bases, with 12 bases between the two germline ends. The germline V gene has CDR1 LGHNA and CDR2 YNFKEQ. The CDR3: CASSQAGSLSYNEQFF. In nucleotides, the CDR3 is TGTGCCAGCAGCCAGGCGGGGTCCCTCTCCTACAATGAGCAGTTCTTC.

Comments on this clonotype: At one boundary the junction diverges from the germline segment, which might be a read error. The chain uses TRBV6-2 or TRBV6-3 and TRBJ2-1; 13 bases align to TRBD2. Germline loops: CDR1 MNHEY, CDR2 SVGEGT. The CDR3 is made up of 12 amino acids. In nucleotides, the CDR3 is TGTGCCAGCAGCCCCAGGACTAGCGGGGGCTACTTC. It codes for CASSPRTSGGYF.

The chain combines TRBV6-1 with TRBJ2-7; weak D call: TRBD2 (6 bases). The germline V gene encodes CDR1 MNHNS and CDR2 SASEGT. V lost 3 bases and J lost 3, with 9 bases in between. The CDR3 runs to 13 residues. CDR3 bases: TGTGCCAGCAGTGATGGAGGGTACTACGAGCAGTACGTC. Translating it yields CASSDGGYYEQYV.

This clonotype was counted between two and nine times. The V gene is TRBV4-2, the J gene TRBJ1-4; 8 nucleotides align to TRBD1. V lost 3 bases and J lost 10; bases outside the gene matches: 10. Per the germline V gene, CDR1 is LGHNA and CDR2 is YNFKEQ. The CDR3 runs 15 residues. CDR3 coding DNA: TGTGCCAGCAGCCAGGATAGACAGGGGATCGGAAAACTGTTTTTT. Protein sequence: CASSQDRQGIGKLFF.

This clonotype was recorded many times. The gene calls are TRBV12-3 or TRBV12-4 and TRBJ2-3, with TRBD2 as a possible D gene (6 bases). CDR3 length: 14 residues. V gave up 3 bases and J gave up 6 bases, with 13 bases separating them. The CDR3, as DNA: TGTGCCAGCAGTTTGGGCGGGGTAGGGGATACGCAGTATTTT. Its translation is CASSLGGVGDTQYF.

This clonotype was detected only a few times. The chain uses TRBV5-1 and TRBJ2-2, with D possibly matching TRBD1 (5 bases). Germline V gene lookup returns CDR1 SGHRS and CDR2 YFSETQ. The length of the CDR3 is 13 residues. Trimming cost V 8 bases and J 1 base, with 9 bases left between them. For the CDR3, the DNA is TGCGCCAGTCTCGGACAGAACACCGGGGAGCTGTTTTTT. Encoded protein: CASLGQNTGELFF.

This chain links TRBV21-1 with TRBJ2-7; the tabulated D call, TRBD1, remains unverified against the DNA. TRBV21-1 has pseudogene status. The CDR3 spans 14 residues. CDR3 nucleotide sequence: TGTGCCAGCAGCAACAGGGGGCAGGCGAAAGAGCAGTACTTC. Protein: CASSNRGQAKEQYF.

This chain connects TRBV27 to TRBJ2-4; D tentatively fits TRBD1 or TRBD2 (6 bases each). The germline V and J ends were trimmed by 3 bases and 7 bases, with 13 bases remaining between them. CDR3 length: 14 residues. Germline-derived CDR1 and CDR2 are MNHEY and SMNVEV (reference sequence). The chain's CDR3 is CASSLGGPVNIQYF. CDR3 nucleotides: TGTGCCAGCAGTTTGGGGGGCCCGGTGAACATTCAGTACTTC.

V gene TRBV5-1 combines with J gene TRBJ2-7, with 9 positions matching TRBD1. The CDR3 spans 16 residues. With 3 bases clipped from V and 0 bases from J, the junction kept 7 bases outside the gene matches. Germline V gene data show CDR1 as SGHRS and CDR2 as YFSETQ. The CDR3 nucleotides read TGCGCCAGCAGCTGGGGACAGGGCGCGAGCTCCTACGAGCAGTACTTC. Translating gives CASSWGQGASSYEQYF.

This clonotype was observed a few times. The V call is TRBV28, the J call TRBJ2-1; 7 nucleotides line up with TRBD1. Germline CDR1 is MDHEN and CDR2 is SYDVKM. This CDR3 is built from 14 residues. V was clipped by 5 bases and J by 6 bases; unmatched bases: 7. CDR3 loop: CASSPSDRSNEQFF. The CDR3 DNA reads as TGTGCCAGCAGTCCCTCGGACAGGTCCAATGAGCAGTTCTTC.

This clonotype turned up a few times. V is TRBV6-5 and J is TRBJ2-7; possibly TRBD1 for D (6 bases). The CDR3 runs 12 residues. Germline V CDR1 and CDR2: MNHEY, SVGAGI. V gave up 5 bases and J gave up 3 bases, with 8 bases separating them. As DNA, the CDR3 is TGTGCCAGCAGTCTACAGGGCTACGAGCAGTACTTC. It codes for CASSLQGYEQYF.

The chain recombines TRBV6-2 or TRBV6-3 with TRBJ2-7; no definite D call. Looked up from germline, CDR1 is MNHEY and CDR2 is SVGEGT. This CDR3 contains 12 residues. Trimming left V 0 bases short and J 4 bases short, with 4 bases between. CDR3 amino acids: CASSYSPYEQYF. For the CDR3, the DNA is TGTGCCAGCAGTTACTCCCCTTACGAGCAGTACTTC.

This clonotype has ten or more counts. The chain couples TRBV7-9 to TRBJ2-1; D is possibly TRBD2 (5 bases). Trimming stripped 6 bases from V and 7 bases from J, with 13 bases between. The CDR3 runs 13 residues. Per germline, CDR1 SEHNR and CDR2 FQNEAQ (reference sequence). CDR3 nucleotides: TGTGCCAGCAGTCTAGAGGACTGGAATGAGCAGTTCTTC. Its translation is CASSLEDWNEQFF.

The chain recombines TRBV7-9 with TRBJ1-1; D is uncertain. V lost 0 bases and J 8 bases, leaving 4 bases between the germline ends. There are 11 residues in the CDR3. Germline assignment: CDR1 SEHNR and CDR2 FQNEAQ (reference sequence). CDR3 loop: CASSLAREAFF. Written as DNA, the CDR3 is TGTGCCAGCAGCTTAGCGCGGGAAGCTTTCTTT.